The 28 T cell receptor beta chains presented below share a single source sample, sequenced in a study of cytomegalovirus exposure and HLA in healthy donors. Assay used: immunoSEQ multiplex PCR; TCRdb lists only in-frame clones, some missing. The sample consists of more than 90,000 clones, around 88% of them appearing once. Sequencing was performed on PBMCs. The receptor set was obtained from a man aged 18 to 30 in good health and CMV-seronegative.

This clone has only a few counts. The chain has TRBV27 and TRBJ1-6, with D unresolved. V was clipped by 10 bases and J by 6 bases, with 22 bases between them. The CDR3 has 16 amino acids. CDR1 and CDR2 (germline): MNHEY, SMNVEV (reference sequence). The CDR3 nucleotides read TGTGCCATCCCCTTGAGGAGAACACTGACTAATTCACCCCTCCACTTT. As protein: CAIPLRRTLTNSPLHF.

The V gene is TRBV5-6, the J gene TRBJ2-5; 11 bases are a match to TRBD2. Per the germline V gene, CDR1 is SGHDT and CDR2 is YYEEEE. Unmatched junction bases numbered 11, after V lost 0 bases and J lost 4 bases. CDR3 length: 18 amino acids. DNA for the CDR3: TGTGCCAGCAGCTTGGTTCTAGCGGGGGGACCCCGTGGAGAGACCCAGTACTTC. It specifies CASSLVLAGGPRGETQYF.

This sequence joins TRBV29-1 and TRBJ2-2, with D possibly being TRBD1 (5 bases). Germline CDR1 is SQVTM and CDR2 is ANQGSEA. The V and J ends lost 7 bases and 0 bases respectively, with 9 bases between them. The CDR3 has 13 residues. The CDR3 DNA reads as TGCAGCGCCAAGGGGCCGAACACCGGGGAGCTGTTTTTT. Protein sequence: CSAKGPNTGELFF.

The chain is built from TRBV21-1 and TRBJ2-7; the D segment call TRBD1 is taken from the table without a DNA check. TRBV21-1 is flagged as a pseudogene. The CDR3 consists of 14 residues. The CDR3 DNA reads TGTGCCAGCAGCAACCGGGACAGGGGGGACGAGCAGTACTTC. It translates to CASSNRDRGDEQYF.

CDR3 in DNA: TGTGCCAGCAGTTACTCTTCGGTTTCGGAGACCCAGTACTTC. As protein: CASSYSSVSETQYF. The chain joins TRBV6-5 to TRBJ2-5; no reliable D call. This CDR3 contains 14 residues. Trimming took 0 bases from V and 5 from J, leaving 10 bases between them. CDR1 is MNHEY and CDR2 is SVGAGI in the germline V gene.

The J gene is TRBJ2-1, the V gene TRBV27; maybe TRBD1 (6 bases). CDR1 is MNHEY and CDR2 is SMNVEV in the germline V gene (reference sequence). The CDR3 spans 13 residues. V was cut by 8 bases and J by 7 bases, with 15 bases left in between. The CDR3 region is CASRRTQGNEQFF. For the CDR3, the DNA is TGTGCCAGCCGTCGGACCCAGGGGAATGAGCAGTTCTTC.

The CDR3 coding sequence is TGTGCCAGCAGCTTCGGGACAGGGGGCGGCCAGCCCCAGCATTTT. Translation gives CASSFGTGGGQPQHF. V usage is TRBV7-2 and J usage is TRBJ1-5; 12 bases are a match to TRBD1. The CDR3 covers 15 residues. From germline, CDR1 is SGHTA and CDR2 FQGNSA. V shed 3 bases and J 7 bases; nucleotides not matched to a gene: 4.

The gene calls are TRBV6-6 and TRBJ2-2, with D maybe TRBD2 (5 bases). This CDR3 is built from 14 residues. From germline, CDR1 is MNHNY and CDR2 SVGAGI (reference sequence). With 0 bases removed from V and 11 bases from J, the gap between germline ends came to 13 bases. Written as DNA, the CDR3 is TGTGCCAGCAGTTACTCGGGGAGCGGCATAGAGCTGTTTTTT. Translating gives CASSYSGSGIELFF.

The V call is TRBV18, the J call TRBJ1-1, with D possibly matching TRBD1 (6 bases). The CDR3 is made up of 16 amino acids. The germline CDR1 and CDR2 sequences are KGHSH and LQKENI. The germline V and J ends were trimmed by 6 bases and 3 bases, with 20 bases remaining between them. CDR3 bases: TGTGCCAGCTCCAGGAGATGGATCAGGGGTTACACTGAAGCTTTCTTT. This gives the protein CASSRRWIRGYTEAFF.

J is TRBJ2-7 and V is TRBV18; the match to TRBD1 covers 9 bases. The CDR3 runs 14 residues. Per germline, CDR1 KGHSH and CDR2 LQKENI. Trimming removed 3 bases from V and 9 bases from J; junction bases left unmatched: 9. For the CDR3, the DNA is TGTGCCAGCTCACCTCCGGGACAGGGAGCCTCGCAGTACTTC. Its protein is CASSPPGQGASQYF.

The rearrangement uses TRBV18 and TRBJ2-1; D ambiguous. CDR1 and CDR2 (germline): KGHSH, LQKENI. V was cut by 0 bases and J by 2 bases, with 8 bases left in between. This CDR3 has 15 residues. The chain's CDR3 is CASSPPELAYNEQFF. CDR3 DNA sequence: TGTGCCAGCTCACCACCCGAACTTGCCTACAATGAGCAGTTCTTC. Drawing the rest from reference TRBV18 and TRBJ2-1, the complete variable domain is NAGVMQNPRHLVRRRGQEARLRCSPMKGHSHVYWYRQLPEEGLKFMVYLQKENIIDESGMPKERFSAEFPKEGPSILRIQQVVRGDSAAYFCASSPPELAYNEQFFGPGTRLTVL.

The gene calls are TRBV7-2 and TRBJ2-1; D remains unclear. The CDR3 is 13 amino acids. Germline lookup yields CDR1 SGHTA and CDR2 FQGNSA. The ends were cut back, 0 bases at V and 9 bases at J, with 9 bases in the middle. The CDR3 loop is CASSLAVEREQFF. DNA of the CDR3: TGTGCCAGCAGCTTAGCGGTGGAGCGTGAGCAGTTCTTC. Drawing the rest from reference TRBV7-2 and TRBJ2-1, the complete variable domain is GAGVSQSPSNKVTEKGKDVELRCDPISGHTALYWYRQSLGQGLEFLIYFQGNSAPDKSGLPSDRFSAERTGGSVSTLTIQRTQQEDSAVYLCASSLAVEREQFFGPGTRLTVL.

The chain employs TRBV15 and TRBJ2-7; TRBD1 might be the D (6 bases). Germline loops: CDR1 LNHNV, CDR2 YYDKDF (reference sequence). Between the trimmed V and J ends, which lost 1 base and 0 bases, there was a span of 13 bases. The length of the CDR3 is 16 residues. The CDR3 DNA reads as TGTGCCACCAGCAGAGGCCCCCGGGACACCTCCTACGAGCAGTACTTC. Amino acid sequence: CATSRGPRDTSYEQYF.

The V and J genes are TRBV6-5 and TRBJ2-1; D perhaps matches TRBD2 (6 bases). The V gene lost 7 bases and the J gene lost 4 bases, with 17 bases spanning the gap. The CDR3 contains 15 residues. Germline assignment: CDR1 MNHEY and CDR2 SVGAGI. CDR3 coding DNA: TGTGCCAGCACCCGTAGCGGTGCTACGTACAATGAGCAGTTCTTC. Its protein product is CASTRSGATYNEQFF.

This clone was found a few times. The CDR3 DNA reads as TGTGCTGGGGGCGCGGAACCAACGCCCTACGAGCAGTACTTC. Amino acid sequence: CAGGAEPTPYEQYF. V and J are TRBV18 and TRBJ2-7; perhaps TRBD1 as D (6 bases). This CDR3 is built from 14 residues. Germline V gene sequence: CDR1 KGHSH, CDR2 LQKENI.

The V call is TRBV4-3, the J call TRBJ1-2; possible D gene TRBD1, 5 bases. V dropped 4 bases and J dropped 3 bases, with 15 bases sitting between them. The length of the CDR3 is 15 residues. Germline V lookup: CDR1 LGHNA, CDR2 YSLEER. This chain's CDR3 is CASSPQRQKYYGYTF. The CDR3 region has the DNA TGCGCCAGCAGCCCACAAAGACAGAAATACTATGGCTACACCTTC.

V and J are TRBV18 and TRBJ2-2; 15 nucleotides line up with TRBD2. Looked up from germline, CDR1 is KGHSH and CDR2 is LQKENI. The CDR3 totals 18 residues. Trimming cost V 3 bases and J 4 bases; bases outside gene matches: 6. The CDR3 DNA sequence: TGTGCCAGCTCACCGGGGACTAGCGGGAGGATCTTCACCGGGGAGCTGTTTTTT. Its protein is CASSPGTSGRIFTGELFF.

The rearrangement joins TRBV10-3 to TRBJ2-1, with TRBD2 matching over 9 bases. Trimming cost V 4 bases and J 3 bases; bases outside gene matches: 7. The germline V gene has CDR1 ENHRY and CDR2 SYGVKD. CDR3 length equals 16 residues. The CDR3 nucleotides read TGTGCCATCAGTGTAGTTAATAGCGGGAGCTACAATGAGCAGTTCTTC. Protein product: CAISVVNSGSYNEQFF.

The CDR3 here is CASSLSGTGSGYTF. CDR3 nucleotides: TGTGCCAGCAGTTTATCGGGAACAGGGAGTGGCTACACCTTC. This rearrangement joins TRBV27 to TRBJ1-2, with D possibly being TRBD1 (6 bases). The CDR3 sequence is 14 residues long. In germline, CDR1 is MNHEY, CDR2 SMNVEV (reference sequence). V gave up 0 bases and J gave up 7 bases, with 12 bases separating them.

This clone was counted a few times. The rearrangement joins TRBV28 to TRBJ1-2; D may be TRBD1 (6 bases). Germline CDR1 MDHEN, CDR2 SYDVKM. V was cut by 5 bases and J by 2 bases, with 12 bases left in between. The CDR3 totals 14 residues. The CDR3 DNA reads TGTGCCAGCAGTCCCCCAAGGGGGAACTATGGCTACACCTTC. Its translation: CASSPPRGNYGYTF.

This chain connects TRBV11-2 to TRBJ2-7, with 11 bases aligning to TRBD2. Unmatched junction bases numbered 10, after V lost 4 bases and J lost 5 bases. This CDR3 comprises 16 residues. Germline CDR1 is SGHAT and CDR2 is FQNNGV. Here the CDR3 reads CASSSPSSGRNNEQYF. In DNA, the CDR3 is TGTGCCAGCAGCTCACCTTCTAGCGGGAGGAACAACGAGCAGTACTTC.

This clone was counted a single time. This chain connects TRBV5-1 to TRBJ2-1; TRBD2 agrees at 7 bases. Germline trimming cut 0 bases from V and 5 bases from J; bases unmatched to any gene: 2. The CDR3 totals 14 residues. Germline assignment: CDR1 SGHRS and CDR2 YFSETQ. CDR3 protein: CASSLAGTNNEQFF. As DNA, the CDR3 is TGCGCCAGCAGCTTGGCCGGGACTAACAATGAGCAGTTCTTC.

The CDR3 sequence: CASSLRQNYGYTF. Here the CDR3 DNA reads TGTGCCAGCAGTTTGCGACAGAACTATGGCTACACCTTC. This rearrangement joins TRBV28 to TRBJ1-2, with a tentative D call TRBD1 (5 bases). Trimming pared 3 bases from V and 2 bases from J, leaving 7 bases between. There are 13 residues in the CDR3. The germline CDR1 and CDR2 sequences are MDHEN and SYDVKM.

V usage is TRBV7-9 and J usage is TRBJ1-5; TRBD1 aligns across 9 bases. The junction had 6 bases not matched to a gene; V was cut back by 3 bases and J by 6 bases. The germline V gene has CDR1 SEHNR and CDR2 FQNEAQ (reference sequence). This CDR3 spans 15 amino acids. CDR3 nucleotides: TGTGCCAGCAGCTTCGGGATGACAGGGGGTCAGCCCCAGCATTTT. This sequence encodes CASSFGMTGGQPQHF.

The rearrangement joins TRBV5-4 to TRBJ2-1; D gene uncertain. The germline V gene has CDR1 SGHNT and CDR2 YYREEE (reference sequence). V was cut by 1 base and J by 8 bases, with 4 bases left in between. This CDR3 spans 11 amino acids. As DNA, the CDR3 is TGTGCCAGCAGCTTGCTCTATGAGCAGTTCTTC. Translation: CASSLLYEQFF. Using reference TRBV5-4 and TRBJ2-1 for the parts outside the CDR3, the full variable domain is ETGVTQSPTHLIKTRGQQVTLRCSSQSGHNTVSWYQQALGQGPQFIFQYYREEENGRGNFPPRFSGLQFPNYSSELNVNALELDDSALYLCASSLLYEQFFGPGTRLTVL.

The chain combines TRBV5-6 with TRBJ2-7; 9 positions agree with TRBD2. The germline V gene has CDR1 SGHDT and CDR2 YYEEEE. The CDR3 runs to 14 residues. V was pared by 2 bases and J by 2 bases, with 2 bases of the junction left unmatched. The CDR3 is CASSFAGGTYEQYF. Here the CDR3 DNA reads TGTGCCAGCAGCTTTGCGGGGGGGACCTACGAGCAGTACTTC.

This chain uses TRBV19 with TRBJ1-5; D not resolved. Trimming removed 0 bases from V and 5 bases from J, with 11 bases in between. The germline gives CDR1 LNHDA, CDR2 SQIVND (reference sequence). The CDR3 has 15 residues. CDR3 DNA sequence: TGTGCCAGTAGTATAGATCTATCCGGGTATCAGCCCCAGCATTTT. Encoded protein: CASSIDLSGYQPQHF. Complete variable domain (other parts from reference TRBV19 and TRBJ1-5): DGGITQSPKYLFRKEGQNVTLSCEQNLNHDAMYWYRQDPGQGLRLIYYSQIVNDFQKGDIAEGYSVSREKKESFPLTVTSAQKNPTAFYLCASSIDLSGYQPQHFGDGTRLSIL.

The rearrangement uses TRBV28 and TRBJ2-7; 10 bases align to TRBD1. CDR3 length equals 15 residues. V lost 7 bases, J lost 2 bases, and 8 bases stayed unmatched. The germline CDR1 and CDR2 sequences are MDHEN and SYDVKM. CDR3 nucleotide sequence: TGTGCCAGCATTGTGGGGGGGACAGGGGCCTACGAGCAGTACTTC. This encodes CASIVGGTGAYEQYF.